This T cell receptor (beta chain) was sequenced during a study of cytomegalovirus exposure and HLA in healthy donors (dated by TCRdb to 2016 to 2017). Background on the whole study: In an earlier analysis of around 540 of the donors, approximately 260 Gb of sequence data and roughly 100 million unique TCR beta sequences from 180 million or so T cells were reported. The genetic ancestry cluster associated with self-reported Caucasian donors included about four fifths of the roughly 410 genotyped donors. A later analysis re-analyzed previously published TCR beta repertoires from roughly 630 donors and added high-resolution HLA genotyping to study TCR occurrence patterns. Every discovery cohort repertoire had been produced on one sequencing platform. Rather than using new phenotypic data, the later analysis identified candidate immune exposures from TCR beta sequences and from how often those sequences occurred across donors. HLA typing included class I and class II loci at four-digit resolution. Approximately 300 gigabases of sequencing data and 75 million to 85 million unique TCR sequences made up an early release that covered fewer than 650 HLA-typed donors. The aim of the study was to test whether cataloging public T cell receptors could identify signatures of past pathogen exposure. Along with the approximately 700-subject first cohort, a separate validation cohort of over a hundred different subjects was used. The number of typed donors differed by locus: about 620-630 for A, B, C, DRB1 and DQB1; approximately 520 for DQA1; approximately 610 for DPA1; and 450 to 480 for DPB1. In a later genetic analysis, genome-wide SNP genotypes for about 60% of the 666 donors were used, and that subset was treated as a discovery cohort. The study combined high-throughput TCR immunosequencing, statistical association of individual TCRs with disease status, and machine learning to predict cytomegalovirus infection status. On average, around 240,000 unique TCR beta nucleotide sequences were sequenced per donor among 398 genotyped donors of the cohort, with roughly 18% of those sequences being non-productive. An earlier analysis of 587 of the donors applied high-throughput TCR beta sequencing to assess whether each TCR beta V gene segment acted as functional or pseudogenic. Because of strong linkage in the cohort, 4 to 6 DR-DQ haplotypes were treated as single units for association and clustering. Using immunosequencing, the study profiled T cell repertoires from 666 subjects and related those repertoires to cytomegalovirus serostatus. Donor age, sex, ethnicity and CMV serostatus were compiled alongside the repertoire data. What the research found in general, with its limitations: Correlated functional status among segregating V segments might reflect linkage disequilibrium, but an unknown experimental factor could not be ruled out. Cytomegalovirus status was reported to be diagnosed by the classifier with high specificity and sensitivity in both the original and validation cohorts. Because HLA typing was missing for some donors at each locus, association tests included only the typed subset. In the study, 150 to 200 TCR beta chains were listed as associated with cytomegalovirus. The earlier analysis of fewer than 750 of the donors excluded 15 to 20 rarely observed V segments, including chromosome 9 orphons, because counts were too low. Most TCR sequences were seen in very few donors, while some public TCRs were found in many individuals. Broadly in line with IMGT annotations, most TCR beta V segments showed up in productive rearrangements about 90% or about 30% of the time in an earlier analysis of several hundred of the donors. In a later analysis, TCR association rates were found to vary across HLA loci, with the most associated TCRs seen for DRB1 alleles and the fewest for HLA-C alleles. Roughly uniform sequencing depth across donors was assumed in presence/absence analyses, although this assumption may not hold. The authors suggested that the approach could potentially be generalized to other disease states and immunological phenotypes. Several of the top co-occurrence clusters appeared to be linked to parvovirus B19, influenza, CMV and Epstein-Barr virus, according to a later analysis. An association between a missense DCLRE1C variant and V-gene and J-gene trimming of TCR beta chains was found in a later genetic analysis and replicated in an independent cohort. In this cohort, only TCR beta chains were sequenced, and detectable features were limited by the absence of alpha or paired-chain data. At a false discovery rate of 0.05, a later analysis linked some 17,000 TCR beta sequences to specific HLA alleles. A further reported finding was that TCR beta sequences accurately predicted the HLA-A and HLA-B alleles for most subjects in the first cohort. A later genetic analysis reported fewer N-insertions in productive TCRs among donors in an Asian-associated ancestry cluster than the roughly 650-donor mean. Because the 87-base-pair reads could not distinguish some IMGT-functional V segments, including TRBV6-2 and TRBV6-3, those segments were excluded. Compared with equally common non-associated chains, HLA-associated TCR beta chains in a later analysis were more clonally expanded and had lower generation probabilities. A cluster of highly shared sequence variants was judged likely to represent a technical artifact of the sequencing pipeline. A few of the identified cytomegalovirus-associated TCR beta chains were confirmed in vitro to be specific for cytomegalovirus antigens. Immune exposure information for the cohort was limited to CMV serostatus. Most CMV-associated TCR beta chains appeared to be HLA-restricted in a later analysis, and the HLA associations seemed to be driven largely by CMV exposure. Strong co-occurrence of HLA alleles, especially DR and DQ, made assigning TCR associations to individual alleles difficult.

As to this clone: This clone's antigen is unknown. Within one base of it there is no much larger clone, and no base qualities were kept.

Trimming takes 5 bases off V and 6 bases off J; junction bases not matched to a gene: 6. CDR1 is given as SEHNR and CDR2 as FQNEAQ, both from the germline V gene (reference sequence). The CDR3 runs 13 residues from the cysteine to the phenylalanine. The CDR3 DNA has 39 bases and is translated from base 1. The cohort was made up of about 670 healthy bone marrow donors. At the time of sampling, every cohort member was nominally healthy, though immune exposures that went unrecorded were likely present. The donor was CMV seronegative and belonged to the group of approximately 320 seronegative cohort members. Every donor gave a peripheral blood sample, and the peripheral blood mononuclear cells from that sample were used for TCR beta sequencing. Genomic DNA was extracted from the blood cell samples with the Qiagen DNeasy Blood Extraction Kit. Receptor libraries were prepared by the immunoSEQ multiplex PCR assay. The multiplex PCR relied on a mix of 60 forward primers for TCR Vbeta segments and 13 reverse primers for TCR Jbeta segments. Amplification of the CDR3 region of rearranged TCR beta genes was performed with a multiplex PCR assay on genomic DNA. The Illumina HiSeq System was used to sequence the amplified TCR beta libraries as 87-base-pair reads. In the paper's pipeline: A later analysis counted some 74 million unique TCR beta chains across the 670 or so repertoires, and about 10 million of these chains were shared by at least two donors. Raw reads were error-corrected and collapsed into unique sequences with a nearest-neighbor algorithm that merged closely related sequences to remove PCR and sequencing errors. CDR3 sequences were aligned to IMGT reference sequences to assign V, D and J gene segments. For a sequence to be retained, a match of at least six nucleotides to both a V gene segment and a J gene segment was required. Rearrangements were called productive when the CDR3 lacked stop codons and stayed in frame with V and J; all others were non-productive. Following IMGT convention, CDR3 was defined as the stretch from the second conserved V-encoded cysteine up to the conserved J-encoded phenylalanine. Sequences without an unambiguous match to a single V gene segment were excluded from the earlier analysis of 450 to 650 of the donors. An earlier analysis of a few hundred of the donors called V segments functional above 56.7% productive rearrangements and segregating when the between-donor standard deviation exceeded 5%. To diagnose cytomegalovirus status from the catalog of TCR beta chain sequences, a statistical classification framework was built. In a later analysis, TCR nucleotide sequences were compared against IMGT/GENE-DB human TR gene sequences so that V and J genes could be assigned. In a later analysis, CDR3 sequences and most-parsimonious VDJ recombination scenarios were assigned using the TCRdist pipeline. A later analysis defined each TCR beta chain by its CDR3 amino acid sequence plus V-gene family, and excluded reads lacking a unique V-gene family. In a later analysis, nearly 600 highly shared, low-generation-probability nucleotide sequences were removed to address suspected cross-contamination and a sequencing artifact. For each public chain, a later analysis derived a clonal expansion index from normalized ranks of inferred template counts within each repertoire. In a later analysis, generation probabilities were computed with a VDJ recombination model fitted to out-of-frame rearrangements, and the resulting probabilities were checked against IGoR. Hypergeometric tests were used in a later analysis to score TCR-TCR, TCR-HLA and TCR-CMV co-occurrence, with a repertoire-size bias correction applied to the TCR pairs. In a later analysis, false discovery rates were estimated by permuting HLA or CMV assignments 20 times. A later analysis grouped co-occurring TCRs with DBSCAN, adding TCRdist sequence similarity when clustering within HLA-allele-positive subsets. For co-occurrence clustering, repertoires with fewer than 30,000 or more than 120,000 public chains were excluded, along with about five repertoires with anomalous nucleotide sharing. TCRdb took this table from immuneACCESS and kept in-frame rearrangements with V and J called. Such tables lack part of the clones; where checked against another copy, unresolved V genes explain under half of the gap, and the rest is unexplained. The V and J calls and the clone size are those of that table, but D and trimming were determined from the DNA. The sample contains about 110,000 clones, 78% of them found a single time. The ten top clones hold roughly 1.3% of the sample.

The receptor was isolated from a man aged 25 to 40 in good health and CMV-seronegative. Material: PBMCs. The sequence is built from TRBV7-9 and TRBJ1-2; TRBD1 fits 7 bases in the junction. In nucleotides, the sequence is TGTGCCAGCAGCACAGGGGTTGGGGATGGCTACACCTTC. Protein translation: CASSTGVGDGYTF. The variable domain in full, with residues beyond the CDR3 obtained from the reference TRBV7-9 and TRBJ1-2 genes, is DTGVSQNPRHKITKRGQNVTFRCDPISEHNRLYWYRQTLGQGPEFLTYFQNEAQLEKSRLLSDRFSAERPKGSFSTLEIQRTEQGDSAMYLCASSTGVGDGYTFGSGTRLTVV.